A selection of T cell receptor beta chains follows, all from one sample in a study of blood T cell repertoires in COVID-19. The repertoire was sequenced with immunoSEQ multiplex PCR; TCRdb's copy has only in-frame clones and lacks some. In the table there are about 240,000 clones, around 86% of which are singletons. The specimen sequenced was peripheral blood. These receptors all come from a man aged 25 to 45 who had recovered from COVID-19. CDR3s include the opening cysteine and the closing phenylalanine or tryptophan. D genes are given only for firm matches. Size is omitted from some rows. Given values are once, few, many or a class for expanded clones.

clone size,J gene,D gene,CDR3 length,V gene,CDR3 DNA,CDR3 protein
.,TRBJ2-3,TRBD1,16,TRBV7-3,TGTGCCAGCAGCTTAAGCCCAGGGGGTAGCACAGATACGCAGTATTTT,CASSLSPGGSTDTQYF
.,TRBJ2-5,TRBD1,14,TRBV5-1,TGCGCCAGCAGCTACAAGACAGGGGGGGAGACCCAGTACTTC,CASSYKTGGETQYF
many,TRBJ1-2,TRBD1,16,TRBV7-9,TGTGCCAGCAGCTTAGAGTCGGACAGGGTGAGAGGTGGCTACACCTTC,CASSLESDRVRGGYTF
.,TRBJ1-3,TRBD1,15,TRBV6-5,TGTGCCAGCAGAAGGGACAGGTACTCTGGAAACACCATATATTTT,CASRRDRYSGNTIYF
.,TRBJ1-2,.,14,TRBV18,TGTGCCAGCTCACCAAACAGGGATTATCGTGGCTACACCTTC,CASSPNRDYRGYTF
.,TRBJ2-5,.,14,TRBV5-6,TGTGCCAGCAGCTTTCAGACAGTCCAGGAGACCCAGTACTTC,CASSFQTVQETQYF
.,TRBJ1-2,.,14,TRBV6-5,TGTGCCAGCATCCCATCACCGACAGGCTATGGCTACACCTTC,CASIPSPTGYGYTF
.,TRBJ1-1,.,14,TRBV15,TGTGCCACCAGCGCCCGGACAGCGAACACTGAAGCTTTCTTT,CATSARTANTEAFF
.,TRBJ2-3,.,14,TRBV19,TGTGCCAGGGGGAGGGGGGAAGGTATGGATACGCAGTATTTT,CARGRGEGMDTQYF
.,TRBJ2-7,.,12,TRBV5-1,TGCGCCAGCAGCCAGGGACTCTACGAGCAGTACTTC,CASSQGLYEQYF
.,TRBJ1-6,.,15,TRBV6-6,TGTGCCAGCAGCCCGACCCGGGGGGATAATTCACCCCTCCACTTT,CASSPTRGDNSPLHF
.,TRBJ1-1,.,15,TRBV9,TGTGCCAGCAGCGTAGTCCCAGAAATGAACACTGAAGCTTTCTTT,CASSVVPEMNTEAFF
.,TRBJ1-2,.,14,TRBV28,TGTGCCAGCAGCTTACCGTCCTCAGGGGAAAGCTACACCTTC,CASSLPSSGESYTF
.,TRBJ1-6,TRBD1,20,TRBV5-4,TGTGCCAGCAGCTTCGGGGGGTCAGGGACAGGAAGCTCCTATAATTCACCCCTCCACTTT,CASSFGGSGTGSSYNSPLHF
.,TRBJ2-1,.,15,TRBV12-5,TGTGCTAGTGCTCGGGGGTCCCGGGGTAACAATGAGCAGTTCTTC,CASARGSRGNNEQFF
.,TRBJ2-3,TRBD2,15,TRBV19,TGTGCCAGTAGGTCCGGCGGGGGGTTCACAGATACGCAGTATTTT,CASRSGGGFTDTQYF
.,TRBJ1-2,.,16,TRBV9,TGTGCCAGCAGCGTAGGAAGCGAGAAACTTAACTATGGCTACACCTTC,CASSVGSEKLNYGYTF
many,TRBJ2-2,TRBD2,16,TRBV10-3,TGTGCCATCAGGCCGACTAGCGGGTCGAACACCGGGGAGCTGTTTTTT,CAIRPTSGSNTGELFF
.,TRBJ1-2,.,15,TRBV6-1,TGTGCCAGCAGTGAAGCGGGCGAGGGAGGGCATGGCTACACCTTC,CASSEAGEGGHGYTF
.,TRBJ2-3,.,16,TRBV24-1,TGTGCCACCAGTGATGGATGGGCAGGGCGTGCAGATACGCAGTATTTT,CATSDGWAGRADTQYF
.,TRBJ2-3,TRBD2,16,TRBV4-1,TGCGCCAGCAGCCAAGATGGGGAACTAGCGACAGATACGCAGTATTTT,CASSQDGELATDTQYF
once,TRBJ1-1,.,15,TRBV19,TGTGCCAGTAGAACCCGACAGGCTTGGAACACTGAAGCTTTCTTT,CASRTRQAWNTEAFF
few,TRBJ2-1,TRBD1,13,TRBV14,TGTGCCAGCAGCAACAGGGGATCCCATGAGCAGTTCTTC,CASSNRGSHEQFF
.,TRBJ1-5,TRBD1,17,TRBV19,TGTGCCAGTAGTAGAACGGGACAGGGTTTGGGCAATCAGCCCCAGCATTTT,CASSRTGQGLGNQPQHF
.,TRBJ1-6,.,12,TRBV6-4,TGTGCCAGCAGCCTCCAGGGTCCCTCCCTCCACTTT,CASSLQGPSLHF
.,TRBJ2-7,TRBD1,15,TRBV27,TGTGCCAGCAGTTCTCTCGGACAGGGCTCCTACGAGCAGTACTTC,CASSSLGQGSYEQYF
.,TRBJ1-3,TRBD1,15,TRBV2,TGTGCCAGCAGGAGCCTGGGACAGGGGGTAAACACCATATATTTT,CASRSLGQGVNTIYF
.,TRBJ2-3,.,15,TRBV5-5,TGTGCCAGCAGGGTTTCTCAGGGCCGCTTAGATACGCAGTATTTT,CASRVSQGRLDTQYF
.,TRBJ1-2,TRBD1,13,TRBV11-2,TGTGCCAGCACCTTCAGGGACAGCTATGGCTACACCTTC,CASTFRDSYGYTF
once,TRBJ1-3,.,16,TRBV5-6,TGTGCCAGCAGCTTGGGGGGGCAATATAGCGGAAACACCATATATTTT,CASSLGGQYSGNTIYF
.,TRBJ2-4,.,12,TRBV29-1,TGCAGCGTCGTCCCCGGCAAAAACATTCAGTACTTC,CSVVPGKNIQYF
.,TRBJ1-2,TRBD1,16,TRBV5-3,TGTGCCAGAAGCTTGATGATCGACAGGGGAGAATCCGGCTACACCTTC,CARSLMIDRGESGYTF
.,TRBJ1-5,.,13,TRBV12-3/TRBV12-4,TGTGCCAGCAGTTTTCTGTATGATCAGCCCCAGCATTTT,CASSFLYDQPQHF
.,TRBJ2-1,.,15,TRBV3-1/TRBV3-2,TGTGCCAGCAGCTATAGCCCATCAAGGTACAATGAGCAGTTCTTC,CASSYSPSRYNEQFF
.,TRBJ1-1,TRBD1,15,TRBV2,TGTGCCAGCAGTGAAGGGGACAGGGGAGAAACTGAAGCTTTCTTT,CASSEGDRGETEAFF
.,TRBJ1-2,.,11,TRBV6-6,TGTGCCAGCAGCGAGGAGGAGGGCTACACCTTC,CASSEEEGYTF
once,TRBJ1-1,.,14,TRBV2,TGTGCCAGCAGGCCCTGGACAGCTAACACTGAAGCTTTCTTT,CASRPWTANTEAFF
.,TRBJ2-2,.,13,TRBV11-2,TGTGCCAGCAGCACCCGAGTCACCGGGGAGCTGTTTTTT,CASSTRVTGELFF
once,TRBJ1-2,.,12,TRBV7-9,TGTGCCAGCAGCTACGGAGGGGATGGCTACACCTTC,CASSYGGDGYTF
.,TRBJ1-5,.,16,TRBV7-8,TGTGCCAGCAGCTTAGCGGTTCCGGGAGGCAATCAGCCCCAGCATTTT,CASSLAVPGGNQPQHF
.,TRBJ2-7,.,16,TRBV6-5,TGTGCCAGCAGTTACCCTGGGAATGGGGACTTCTACGAGCAGTACTTC,CASSYPGNGDFYEQYF
.,TRBJ2-1,TRBD1,13,TRBV2,TGTGCCAGCAGTCCACAGGGGTACAATGAGCAGTTCTTC,CASSPQGYNEQFF
.,TRBJ1-5,.,13,TRBV2,TGTGCCAGCAGTGACGGCAATAGCCAGCCCCAGCATTTT,CASSDGNSQPQHF
.,TRBJ1-4,TRBD1,14,TRBV18,TGTGCCAGCTCACCGGGACAGGGAGGCGAAAAACTGTTTTTT,CASSPGQGGEKLFF
.,TRBJ2-1,TRBD1,15,TRBV18,TGTGCCAGCTCACCCGGGACAGGGTCCTACAATGAGCAGTTCTTC,CASSPGTGSYNEQFF
.,TRBJ2-3,.,15,TRBV21-1,.,CASSKVAGGTDTQYF
.,TRBJ1-2,.,14,TRBV7-9,TGTGCCAGCAGCTTAGCGCTAACGGGGGATGGCTACACCTTC,CASSLALTGDGYTF
.,TRBJ1-6,TRBD1,17,TRBV5-1,TGCGCCAGCAGCTTGAGTTCAGGGGCAGGGGGCTGGTCACCCCTCCACTTT,CASSLSSGAGGWSPLHF
.,TRBJ2-2,TRBD2,16,TRBV7-2,TGTGCCAGCAGCTCCTGGACTAGCGGGGGCCCCAAGGAGCTGTTTTTT,CASSSWTSGGPKELFF
.,TRBJ1-6,TRBD1,15,TRBV19,TGTGCCAGTAGTACTGACAGGGGCTATAATTCACCCCTCCACTTT,CASSTDRGYNSPLHF
.,TRBJ2-2,TRBD2,14,TRBV2,TGTGCCAGCAGTGACCGACTAGCGGCGGGGGAGCTGTTTTTT,CASSDRLAAGELFF
.,TRBJ1-3,TRBD1,13,TRBV7-7,TGTGCCAGCAGCTCCGGGACAGAGGACACCATATATTTT,CASSSGTEDTIYF
.,TRBJ1-2,TRBD1,12,TRBV28,TGTGCCAGCCAAACAGGGGACCGCGGCTACACCTTC,CASQTGDRGYTF
.,TRBJ2-2,.,19,TRBV21-1,TGTGCCAGCAGCAAAGCGGCGTGCACTAGCGGGTCGAACACCGGGGAGCTGTTTTTT,CASSKAACTSGSNTGELFF
.,TRBJ2-5,.,13,TRBV5-5,TGTGCCAGCTCCCAGGGGAACCAAGAGACCCAGTACTTC,CASSQGNQETQYF
.,TRBJ2-5,TRBD2,19,TRBV30,TGTGCCTGGAGTGATCGGGATGGACTAGCGGGGGGAAAACAAGAGACCCAGTACTTC,CAWSDRDGLAGGKQETQYF
.,TRBJ2-7,TRBD1,16,TRBV4-1,TGCGCCAGCAGCCAAGAGGCCGGGACAGGGGTTGCCGAGCAGTACTTC,CASSQEAGTGVAEQYF
.,TRBJ1-3,TRBD1,15,TRBV15,TGTGCCACCAGCAGGGGGACAGGGGCTGGAAACACCATATATTTT,CATSRGTGAGNTIYF
.,TRBJ2-1,TRBD2,16,TRBV6-1,TGTGCCAGCAGTGAATACGCACTAGCGGGGGGGAATGAGCAGTTCTTC,CASSEYALAGGNEQFF